This entry describes one TCR beta chain. No antigen is known for it. No qualities accompany the bases; no much larger clone lies one base away. The sample originates from a study of T-cell reconstitution after alpha-beta-depleted transplantation in children (dated by TCRdb to the mid-2010s). Regarding the complete study: T-cell immune reconstitution after TCRalphabeta/CD19-depleted allogeneic hematopoietic cell transplantation in children was quantitatively tracked in the study by means of TCR repertoire profiling.

Library preparation employed PCR. Instrument used: Illumina HiSeq 2500. Molecular barcoding was employed in the preparation of TCR libraries, with unique molecular identifiers being used to normalize TCRbeta repertoire quantification. TCRdb cleaned the public reads at Q25 with fastp, built clones with MiXCR and kept in-frame beta chains. Merged by CDR3 protein, the rows form single entries marked with the most common genes and DNA. In this sample the table shows 450,000 to 550,000 distinct CDR3 sequences, roughly an eighth of which occur a single time. The ten largest clones take up 14% of the sample. Overall study results and their limits: The apparently early recovery of alphabetaT-cell counts about two months after transplant reportedly depended on only several hundred rapidly expanded clones that came from non-depleted graft cells. Hyperexpanded clone frequencies declined over subsequent months; after one year, T-cell counts and TCRbeta diversity were mostly attributed to newly produced T cells. In some patients, high TCRbeta diversity at day 60 was attributed to recipient T cells and intrathymic progenitors that had survived conditioning.

The CDR3, from cysteine to phenylalanine, totals 16 residues. Left in the record is the CDR3 DNA by itself, 48 bases read in frame from the first base. Ends trimmed: V by 1 base, J by 3 bases; bases unmatched to a gene: 10. CDR1 is given as SGHRS and CDR2 as YFSETQ, both from the germline V gene. The treatment or condition label, as the study defines it: allogeneic hematopoietic cell transplantation with graft depleted of TCRalphabeta T cells and CD19 B cells. The transplant recipients were children given TCRalphabeta/CD19-depleted allogeneic hematopoietic cell grafts. The chain is encoded by TRBV5-1 joined to TRBJ2-7; TRBD2 aligns with 7 central bases. Sequenced here: PBMCs, mostly from graft donor cells, sampled 180 days after TCRalphabeta/CD19-depleted stem cell transplant. This receptor was taken from a female patient aged 2-10 years who had a stem cell transplant for aplastic anemia, so the T cells may come from the graft donor. The CDR3 has the sequence CASSLLREHNLYEQYF. The nucleotide sequence is given as TGCGCCAGCAGCTTGCTGCGGGAGCACAACCTCTACGAGCAGTACTTC.